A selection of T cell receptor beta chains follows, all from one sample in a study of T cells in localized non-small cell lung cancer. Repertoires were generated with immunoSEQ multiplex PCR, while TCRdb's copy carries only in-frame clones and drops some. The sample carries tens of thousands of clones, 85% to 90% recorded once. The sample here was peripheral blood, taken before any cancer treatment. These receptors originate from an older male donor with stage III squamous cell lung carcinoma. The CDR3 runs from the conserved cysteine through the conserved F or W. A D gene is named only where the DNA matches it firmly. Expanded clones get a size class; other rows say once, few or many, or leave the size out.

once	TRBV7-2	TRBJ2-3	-	CASSPQGRAEYF	TGTGCCAGCAGCCCCCAGGGACGGGCGGAGTATTTT
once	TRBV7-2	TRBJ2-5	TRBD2	CASQGVSGGAQETQYF	TGTGCCAGCCAGGGCGTAAGCGGGGGGGCCCAAGAGACCCAGTACTTC
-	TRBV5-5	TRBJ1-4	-	CASSLDRAGEKLFF	TGTGCCAGCAGCTTGGACAGGGCGGGTGAAAAACTGTTTTTT
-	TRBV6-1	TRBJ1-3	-	CASSSHASSGNTIYF	TGTGCCAGCAGCTCACACGCTAGCTCTGGAAACACCATATATTTT
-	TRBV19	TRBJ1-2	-	CASSPGQRIYGYTF	TGTGCCAGTAGTCCTGGACAGAGAATCTATGGCTACACCTTC
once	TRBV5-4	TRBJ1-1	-	CASSLERPGDEAFF	TGTGCCAGCAGCTTGGAGAGGCCGGGTGATGAAGCTTTCTTT
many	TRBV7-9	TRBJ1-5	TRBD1	CASSSSDGQGMRQPQHF	TGTGCCAGCAGCAGTTCGGACGGACAGGGCATGCGTCAGCCCCAGCATTTT
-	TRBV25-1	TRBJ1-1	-	CSQTVNTEAFF	TGTTCTCAGACAGTGAACACTGAAGCTTTCTTT
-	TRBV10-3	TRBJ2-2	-	CAISVGRANTGELFF	TGTGCCATCAGTGTGGGCAGGGCGAACACCGGGGAGCTGTTTTTT
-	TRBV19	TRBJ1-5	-	CASSIEGWNNQPQHF	TGTGCCAGTAGTATAGAGGGTTGGAACAATCAGCCCCAGCATTTT
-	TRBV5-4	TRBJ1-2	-	CASSKPGTDKLNYGYTF	TGTGCCAGCAGCAAACCCGGGACGGATAAACTCAACTATGGCTACACCTTC
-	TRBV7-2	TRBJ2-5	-	CASSLIRGAETQYF	TGTGCCAGCAGCTTAATCAGGGGGGCAGAGACCCAGTACTTC
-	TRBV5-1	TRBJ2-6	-	CASSPGHSSGANVLTF	TGCGCCAGCAGCCCGGGACATAGCTCTGGGGCCAACGTCCTGACTTTC
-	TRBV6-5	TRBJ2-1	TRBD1	CASRLWTGQGNEQFF	TGTGCCAGCAGGCTTTGGACAGGGCAAGGAAATGAGCAGTTCTTC
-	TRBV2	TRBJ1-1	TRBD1	CASRANRGLNTEAFF	TGTGCCAGCAGAGCAAACAGGGGCCTGAACACTGAAGCTTTCTTT
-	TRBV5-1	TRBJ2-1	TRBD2	CASSVSLTGGYNEQFF	TGCGCCAGCAGCGTGAGCCTAACGGGGGGTTACAATGAGCAGTTCTTC
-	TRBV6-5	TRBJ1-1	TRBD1	CASTQGDTEAFF	TGTGCCAGCACCCAGGGGGACACTGAAGCTTTCTTT
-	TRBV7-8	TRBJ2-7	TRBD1	CASILGQLGEQYF	TGTGCCAGCATCCTGGGACAGTTAGGCGAGCAGTACTTC
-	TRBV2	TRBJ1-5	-	CASSEGRAPTQPQHF	TGTGCCAGCAGTGAAGGTAGAGCCCCTACCCAGCCCCAGCATTTT
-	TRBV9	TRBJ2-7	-	CASSVAWGGYEQYF	TGTGCCAGCAGCGTAGCCTGGGGAGGCTACGAGCAGTACTTC
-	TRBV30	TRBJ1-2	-	CAWSLRGVRYGYTF	TGTGCCTGGAGTCTTAGGGGGGTTCGGTATGGCTACACCTTC
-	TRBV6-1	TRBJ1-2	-	CAITLTSSNYGYTF	TGTGCCATCACGCTGACATCCTCTAACTATGGCTACACCTTC
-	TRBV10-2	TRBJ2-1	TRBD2	CASSEMGLDGNEQFF	TGCGCCAGCAGTGAGATGGGACTAGACGGGAATGAGCAGTTCTTC
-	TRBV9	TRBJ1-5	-	CASSETPYSNQPQHF	TGTGCCAGCAGCGAAACCCCCTATAGCAATCAGCCCCAGCATTTT
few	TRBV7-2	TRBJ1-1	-	CASSLVAVNTEAFF	TGTGCCAGCAGCTTAGTGGCAGTGAACACTGAAGCTTTCTTT
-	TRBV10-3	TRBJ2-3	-	CAISERWTDTQYF	TGTGCCATCAGTGAAAGGTGGACAGATACGCAGTATTTT